These T cell receptor beta chains were read from a single sample in a study of shared clonotypes between healthy human individuals. Some clones are missing from TCRdb's copy, which holds only in-frame ones; the method was immunoSEQ multiplex PCR. The table has about 990,000 clones, 70% to 80% seen once. Sequenced input: memory CD4+ T cells from PBMCs. The receptors stem from a man aged 18 to 30 in good health. Some clones in this sample may be carry-over from other donors' samples. The CDR3 runs from the conserved cysteine through the conserved F or W. Fields, in order: V gene, D gene, CDR3 length, clone size, J gene, CDR3 DNA, CDR3 protein. The D gene is left open where the match is weak. Rows give clone size only sometimes, using once, few, many, or a class for an expanded clone.

v_call: TRBV11-2; d_call: TRBD1; cdr3_length: 15; clone_size: .; j_call: TRBJ2-1; cdr3_nt: TGTGCCAGCAGCTTATCGGGACAGGGTTGGATTGAGCAGTTCTTC; cdr3_aa: CASSLSGQGWIEQFF
v_call: TRBV9; d_call: .; cdr3_length: 13; clone_size: few; j_call: TRBJ2-3; cdr3_nt: TGTGCCAGCAGCGAAGGGCCCACAGATACGCAGTATTTT; cdr3_aa: CASSEGPTDTQYF
v_call: TRBV28; d_call: .; cdr3_length: 13; clone_size: many; j_call: TRBJ1-2; cdr3_nt: TGTGCCAGCGCAACCGGGGGGTTCTATGGCTACACCTTC; cdr3_aa: CASATGGFYGYTF
v_call: TRBV4-1; d_call: TRBD2; cdr3_length: 17; clone_size: .; j_call: TRBJ2-1; cdr3_nt: TGCGCCAGCAGCCAAGTCCCTAGGGCTAGCGGAGGGAATGAGCAGTTCTTC; cdr3_aa: CASSQVPRASGGNEQFF
v_call: TRBV28; d_call: .; cdr3_length: 16; clone_size: .; j_call: TRBJ2-5; cdr3_nt: TGTGCCAGCAGCCCGGGACGCCCAGAGTGGGGGGAGACCCAGTACTTC; cdr3_aa: CASSPGRPEWGETQYF
v_call: TRBV25-1; d_call: TRBD1; cdr3_length: 15; clone_size: .; j_call: TRBJ1-2; cdr3_nt: TGTGCCAGCAGTGCCTCCGGGACAGCGCTCGGTGGCTACACCTTC; cdr3_aa: CASSASGTALGGYTF
v_call: TRBV7-2; d_call: .; cdr3_length: 14; clone_size: .; j_call: TRBJ2-7; cdr3_nt: TGTGCCAGCAGCTTAGTTGGTAGCGGCTACGAGCAGTACTTC; cdr3_aa: CASSLVGSGYEQYF
v_call: TRBV7-9; d_call: .; cdr3_length: 15; clone_size: .; j_call: TRBJ1-5; cdr3_nt: TGTGCCAGCAGCTTAGCAGGGGCCGGGGATCAGCCCCAGCATTTT; cdr3_aa: CASSLAGAGDQPQHF
v_call: TRBV4-2; d_call: .; cdr3_length: 13; clone_size: few; j_call: TRBJ1-1; cdr3_nt: TGTGCCAGCAGCCAGGGAGCTGGCACTGAAGCTTTCTTT; cdr3_aa: CASSQGAGTEAFF
v_call: TRBV7-2; d_call: .; cdr3_length: 15; clone_size: .; j_call: TRBJ2-2; cdr3_nt: TGTGCCAGCAGCTCGGCAGGGACCCCAACCGGGGAGCTGTTTTTT; cdr3_aa: CASSSAGTPTGELFF
v_call: TRBV5-6; d_call: TRBD1; cdr3_length: 13; clone_size: .; j_call: TRBJ2-7; cdr3_nt: TGTGCCAGCACCGTGGACAGGTCCTACGAGCAGTACTTC; cdr3_aa: CASTVDRSYEQYF
v_call: TRBV15; d_call: .; cdr3_length: 13; clone_size: few; j_call: TRBJ2-1; cdr3_nt: TGTGCCACCAGCAGGGGATCCCTAGAAGGGCAGTTCTTC; cdr3_aa: CATSRGSLEGQFF
v_call: TRBV6-6; d_call: TRBD1; cdr3_length: 16; clone_size: once; j_call: TRBJ2-7; cdr3_nt: TGTGCCAGCAGTTACCCGACAGGGGGGGTGTCCTACGAGCAGTACTTC; cdr3_aa: CASSYPTGGVSYEQYF
v_call: TRBV5-4; d_call: TRBD2; cdr3_length: 16; clone_size: .; j_call: TRBJ2-3; cdr3_nt: TGTGCCAGCAGCTTGACTAGCGGGAGGAGGGCAGATACGCAGTATTTT; cdr3_aa: CASSLTSGRRADTQYF
v_call: TRBV7-2; d_call: .; cdr3_length: 15; clone_size: .; j_call: TRBJ2-1; cdr3_nt: TGTGCCAGCAGCTTATTAGGAAATCAGTACAATGAGCAGTTCTTC; cdr3_aa: CASSLLGNQYNEQFF
v_call: TRBV29-1; d_call: TRBD2; cdr3_length: 15; clone_size: .; j_call: TRBJ2-2; cdr3_nt: TGCAGCTGCCGGGGGGGAGGACTGAACACCGGGGAGCTGTTTTTT; cdr3_aa: CSCRGGGLNTGELFF
v_call: TRBV6-5; d_call: .; cdr3_length: 12; clone_size: .; j_call: TRBJ2-1; cdr3_nt: TGTGCCAGCAGTTACAGAGGGACACGGGTGTTCTTC; cdr3_aa: CASSYRGTRVFF
v_call: TRBV10-3; d_call: .; cdr3_length: 15; clone_size: once; j_call: TRBJ1-3; cdr3_nt: TGTGCCATCAGTGGGGGGGGTCTGTCTGGAAACACCATATATTTT; cdr3_aa: CAISGGGLSGNTIYF
v_call: TRBV11-1; d_call: TRBD2; cdr3_length: 17; clone_size: .; j_call: TRBJ2-3; cdr3_nt: TGTGCCAGCAGCTTTTTCAAGACTAGCGGAGTAACAGATACGCAGTATTTT; cdr3_aa: CASSFFKTSGVTDTQYF
v_call: TRBV10-3; d_call: TRBD2; cdr3_length: 13; clone_size: .; j_call: TRBJ2-1; cdr3_nt: TGTGCCATCAGTCAGAGCGGGAAGGAGGAGCAGTTCTTC; cdr3_aa: CAISQSGKEEQFF
v_call: TRBV23-1; d_call: TRBD1; cdr3_length: 14; clone_size: .; j_call: TRBJ2-3; cdr3_nt: TGCGCCAGCAGGGGACAGGGCCGCACAGATACGCAGTATTTT; cdr3_aa: CASRGQGRTDTQYF
v_call: TRBV7-2; d_call: TRBD2; cdr3_length: 14; clone_size: .; j_call: TRBJ2-5; cdr3_nt: TGTGCCAGCAGCTTAGTGGGGACTAGAGAGACCCAGTACTTC; cdr3_aa: CASSLVGTRETQYF
v_call: TRBV19; d_call: .; cdr3_length: 11; clone_size: few; j_call: TRBJ1-5; cdr3_nt: TGTGCCAGTAGTGCCCATCAATCCCAGCATTTT; cdr3_aa: CASSAHQSQHF
v_call: TRBV2; d_call: TRBD2; cdr3_length: 12; clone_size: .; j_call: TRBJ2-5; cdr3_nt: TGTGCCAGCAACCTTGCGGGGGGGACCCAGTACTTC; cdr3_aa: CASNLAGGTQYF
v_call: TRBV2; d_call: TRBD2; cdr3_length: 17; clone_size: once; j_call: TRBJ2-1; cdr3_nt: TGTGCCGGCAGTGAAGCCTTTGGGACTAGCGGGAGGGCTGAGCAGTTCTTC; cdr3_aa: CAGSEAFGTSGRAEQFF
v_call: TRBV28; d_call: .; cdr3_length: 13; clone_size: .; j_call: TRBJ2-2; cdr3_nt: TGTGCCAGCAGCAGATTCTCGACCGGGGAGCTGTTTTTT; cdr3_aa: CASSRFSTGELFF
v_call: TRBV6-6; d_call: .; cdr3_length: 15; clone_size: .; j_call: TRBJ2-1; cdr3_nt: TGTGCCAGCAGTTACCGGCACGACTTCTACAATGAGCAGTTCTTC; cdr3_aa: CASSYRHDFYNEQFF
v_call: TRBV6-1; d_call: TRBD1; cdr3_length: 15; clone_size: .; j_call: TRBJ2-7; cdr3_nt: TGTGCCAGCACGGTAACGAGACAGGGGGAGAGCGAGCAGTACTTC; cdr3_aa: CASTVTRQGESEQYF
v_call: TRBV5-4; d_call: TRBD2; cdr3_length: 16; clone_size: .; j_call: TRBJ2-3; cdr3_nt: TGTGCCAGCAGCTTGGGGACTAGTTATAGCACAGATACGCAGTATTTT; cdr3_aa: CASSLGTSYSTDTQYF
v_call: TRBV27; d_call: TRBD2; cdr3_length: 19; clone_size: .; j_call: TRBJ2-2; cdr3_nt: TGTGCCAGCAGTCCCTGGACTAGCGGGAGGTTTGGGAGGTCCGGGGAGCTGTTTTTT; cdr3_aa: CASSPWTSGRFGRSGELFF
v_call: TRBV5-1; d_call: .; cdr3_length: 15; clone_size: once; j_call: TRBJ2-2; cdr3_nt: TGCGCCAGCAGCTTTGCAGGAGGGAACACCGGGGAGCTGTTTTTT; cdr3_aa: CASSFAGGNTGELFF
v_call: TRBV10-1; d_call: TRBD2; cdr3_length: 15; clone_size: .; j_call: TRBJ2-7; cdr3_nt: TGCGCCAGCAGTGAGGGGGCTAGCGGGATGATCGAGCAGTACTTC; cdr3_aa: CASSEGASGMIEQYF
v_call: TRBV9; d_call: .; cdr3_length: 17; clone_size: .; j_call: TRBJ1-4; cdr3_nt: TGTGCCAGCAGCGTAGTGGGCTCTATGGGGGGCGGCGGAAAACTGTTTTTT; cdr3_aa: CASSVVGSMGGGGKLFF
v_call: TRBV5-4; d_call: .; cdr3_length: 14; clone_size: .; j_call: TRBJ2-2; cdr3_nt: TGTGCCAGCAGCTTGCCCTACGAGGCCGGGGAGCTGTTTTTT; cdr3_aa: CASSLPYEAGELFF
v_call: TRBV7-2; d_call: .; cdr3_length: 16; clone_size: .; j_call: TRBJ1-5; cdr3_nt: TGTGCCAGCAGCTTCAGAGATCTGGGCCCGATTTCCCCCCAGCATTTT; cdr3_aa: CASSFRDLGPISPQHF
v_call: TRBV6-1; d_call: TRBD1; cdr3_length: 17; clone_size: .; j_call: TRBJ1-1; cdr3_nt: TGTGCCAGCAGTGAAGGAATGGCCGGGACAGGAGTCACTGAAGCTTTCTTT; cdr3_aa: CASSEGMAGTGVTEAFF
v_call: TRBV10-3; d_call: TRBD1; cdr3_length: 15; clone_size: .; j_call: TRBJ2-3; cdr3_nt: TGTGCCATCAGCGCACCGGGACAGGGGTTGGATACGCAGTATTTT; cdr3_aa: CAISAPGQGLDTQYF
v_call: TRBV28; d_call: TRBD1; cdr3_length: 14; clone_size: .; j_call: TRBJ1-3; cdr3_nt: TGTGCCAGCAGTCAGTCAGGGGGCGGCAACACCATATATTTT; cdr3_aa: CASSQSGGGNTIYF
v_call: TRBV30; d_call: TRBD2; cdr3_length: 18; clone_size: once; j_call: TRBJ2-1; cdr3_nt: TGTGCCTGGAGCGAACCTAAAACTAGCGGGAGGGCTCGGAATGAGCAGTTCTTC; cdr3_aa: CAWSEPKTSGRARNEQFF
v_call: TRBV18; d_call: .; cdr3_length: 13; clone_size: .; j_call: TRBJ2-1; cdr3_nt: TGTGCCAGCTCACCCGGACAGCCCAATGAGCAGTTCTTC; cdr3_aa: CASSPGQPNEQFF
v_call: TRBV9; d_call: TRBD1; cdr3_length: 17; clone_size: .; j_call: TRBJ2-2; cdr3_nt: TGTGCCAGCAGCGCGACCGGGACAGGGGAGGGCACCGGGGAGCTGTTTTTT; cdr3_aa: CASSATGTGEGTGELFF
v_call: TRBV14; d_call: .; cdr3_length: 15; clone_size: .; j_call: TRBJ2-7; cdr3_nt: TGTGCCAGCAGCCAAGCCGGGACAATTATTTACGAGCAGTACTTC; cdr3_aa: CASSQAGTIIYEQYF